These 2 T cell receptor beta chains were all obtained from the same sample, sequenced in a study of response to subunit inactivated influenza vaccine. TCRdb ran MiXCR on the RT-PCR reads and lists one entry per CDR3 protein. This table has more than 550,000 distinct CDR3 sequences, over 9.5% appearing once. Specimen: PBMCs from blood, collected on the day of vaccination. The origin of the receptors is a man in his fifties or sixties who received an inactivated influenza vaccine.

About this clonotype: A read error is possible here, since a much larger clone lies one base away. The V call is TRBV20-1, the J call TRBJ2-3; the D gene could be TRBD1 or TRBD2 (7 bases each). Germline CDR1 reads DFQATT; CDR2 reads SNEGSKA (reference sequence). The CDR3 runs to 17 residues. The V and J ends lost 4 bases and 1 base respectively, with 21 bases between them. CDR3 protein: CSATPAQGGVGTDTQYF. The CDR3 region has the DNA TGCAGTGCTACCCCCGCCCAGGGGGGGGTGGGCACAGATACGCAGTATTTT.

The chain recombines TRBV6-1 with TRBJ2-1, with a tentative D call TRBD2 (6 bases). Germline V gives CDR1 MNHNS, CDR2 SASEGT. This CDR3 has 17 residues. V lost 6 bases, J lost 8 bases, and 26 bases lay in between. CDR3 nucleotide sequence: TGTGCCAGCAGGGTAGCGGCATCACCCACAAATATCGATGAGCAGTTCTTC. It specifies CASRVAASPTNIDEQFF.